The T cell receptor beta chain described here comes from a study of T-cell memory formation after mild COVID-19. Overall study results and limits: Clones which contracted sat mainly in CM and EM if CD4+, and in EMRA if CD8+.

There are 13 residues in the CDR3. Trimming pared 3 bases from V and 6 bases from J, leaving 8 bases between. Germline assignment: CDR1 LNHNV and CDR2 YYDKDF (reference sequence). Of note for this clonotype: Its antigen is unknown.

TCRdb analysed the 5' RACE reads with MiXCR anew, one entry per CDR3 protein. The profile shows around 370,000 distinct CDR3 sequences, over 20% of them singletons. The receptor was derived from an adult woman who had mild COVID-19 (a few samples of this study predate the infection). Cell type and time point are not known. The genes are TRBV15 and TRBJ2-2, with D unresolved. Sequencing was performed on PBMCs or a T cell subset sorted from them (not recorded which). The DNA of the CDR3 is TGTGCCACCAGCAGTGTAGATGCCGGGGAGCTGTTTTTT. It specifies CATSSVDAGELFF.